The following is a TCR beta chain sequence with its context. Its antigen has not been determined. No quality values exist for individual bases; no much larger clone is one base distant. In the paper's terms, the treatment or condition label means: suppressive antiretroviral therapy. Cells were stimulated with a pool of overlapping HIV-1 Gag 15-mer peptides at about 0.96 ug per peptide per mL. Nonresponding CD40L-negative CD69-negative CD45RO-high memory CD4+ T cells were sorted as memory populations depleted of antigen-responding cells. Participants were HIV-1-infected adults who started suppressive ART during chronic infection. For at least 4 years, the participants' plasma HIV-1 RNA had been undetectable, below 50 copies/mL. To be included, participants needed a CD4+ T cell count above 400 cells/uL and a positive CMV serology. Before stimulation, PBMCs were isolated using density centrifugation and then depleted of CD8+ T cells. For roughly 17 hours, CD8-depleted PBMCs were stimulated with anti-CD28/CD49d costimulation, a CD40-blocking antibody, and enfuvirtide, which was added to prevent new infections. Cell sorting was done on a Beckman Coulter MoFlo Legacy or XDP sorter, and dead cells were excluded with propidium iodide. Genomic DNA was extracted using the QIAamp DNA Mini Kit for samples with more than one million cells and using the Quick-DNA Microprep Kit for all other samples.

This specimen comes from a study of persistence of HIV-infected CD4 T cells (dated by TCRdb to 2018 to 2020). Describing the broader study: CMV- and HIV-1 Gag-responding CD4+ T cells were isolated from ART-treated individuals so that antigen-driven clonal expansion of HIV-1-infected cells could be examined. Participants had been on suppressive ART for a median of 8 years. TCRbeta sequencing assessed the clonality of all cells in each sorted population, while proviral sequencing assessed the clonality of infected cells. Cross-participant TCR cluster analysis included 8 or 9 participants for CMV and 6 or 7 participants for Gag. Apart from a couple of participants who underwent leukapheresis at a single time point, peripheral blood samples of up to about 180 mL were collected from participants at multiple time points.

TCRbeta repertoires were sequenced from genomic DNA with the immunoSEQ hsTCRB assay version 4 in survey mode. Genomic DNA was diluted to about 10 ng/uL, using up to 1 ug per sample for TCRbeta sequencing. Per the authors' processing: TCRbeta data analysis was done in ImmunoSeq Analyzer 3.0, and diversity was calculated on productive nucleotide rearrangements. Using the Immunarch R package, the improved Chao index served to estimate lower-bound TCR diversity and the Gini coefficient served to estimate clonality. Different nucleotide rearrangements encoding the same CDR3beta amino acid sequence were counted as distinct clonotypes. TCRbeta sequences significantly enriched in antigen-responding cells relative to anti-CD3/anti-CD28-activated cells were identified by differential abundance analysis. GLIPH2 clustered TCRs by predicted peptide-MHC specificity, both within individual participants and across merged participant data sets. This immuneACCESS table, as held by TCRdb, lists in-frame sequences with V and J called but not all clones. Of the missing ones, under half trace to an unresolved V gene in checked studies; the others have no known cause. V and J calls and clone size are those listed in that table; D and trimming were worked out from the DNA. For this sample there are roughly 32,000 clones; approximately 85% appear just once. The ten largest account for 15% to 20% of the sample.

What the research found in general, with its limitations: Few individuals were included in the study, and only a limited range of antigens was tested. Bulk TCR analyses could not be limited to the rare CMV-responding cells that actually contained HIV-1 proviruses. Degenerate expanded CDR3beta sequences were enriched in antigen-responding cells, suggesting convergent selection of CD4+ responses to CMV and Gag. A correlation was observed between TCR oligoclonality and proviral oligoclonality within the same sorted populations. Significantly lower TCRbeta richness was observed in CMV- and Gag-responding cells than in anti-CD3/anti-CD28-responding cells, and higher oligoclonality was observed in CMV-responding cells than in CD3/CD28-stimulated and Gag-responding cells.

The CDR3 goes from the cysteine to the phenylalanine over 14 residues. Of all the DNA, just the CDR3 is kept, 42 bases in frame from base 1. V is clipped by 3 bases and J by 0 bases, and the sequence between their germline boundaries is 6 bases long. CDR1 and CDR2, per the germline V gene (reference sequence), are DFQATT and SNEGSKA. The sequences come from CD4+ T cells sorted from PBMCs after 18-hour stimulation, collected from a patient who received antiretroviral therapy. The cell subset or site label here, explained by the study, means: CD40L-CD69- CD45RO-high memory CD4 T cells not responding to Gag peptides. The TCR was taken from an adult woman with HIV who was CMV-seropositive. The chain is assembled from TRBV20-1 and TRBJ2-6; the D region possibly corresponds to TRBD2 (5 bases align). The DNA sequence is as follows: TGCAGTGCTAGTGACTACTCTGGGGCCAACGTCCTGACTTTC. It specifies CSASDYSGANVLTF.